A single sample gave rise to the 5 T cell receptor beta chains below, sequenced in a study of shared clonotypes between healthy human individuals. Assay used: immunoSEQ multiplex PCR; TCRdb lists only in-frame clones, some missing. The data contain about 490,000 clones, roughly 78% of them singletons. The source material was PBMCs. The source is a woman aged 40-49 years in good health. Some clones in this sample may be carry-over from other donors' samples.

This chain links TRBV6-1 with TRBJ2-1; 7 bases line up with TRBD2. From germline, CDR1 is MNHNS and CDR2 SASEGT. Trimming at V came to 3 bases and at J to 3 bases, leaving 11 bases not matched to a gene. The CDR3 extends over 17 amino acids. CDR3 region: CASSETVGLADYNEQFF. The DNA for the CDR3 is TGTGCCAGCAGTGAGACTGTTGGGCTAGCGGACTACAATGAGCAGTTCTTC.

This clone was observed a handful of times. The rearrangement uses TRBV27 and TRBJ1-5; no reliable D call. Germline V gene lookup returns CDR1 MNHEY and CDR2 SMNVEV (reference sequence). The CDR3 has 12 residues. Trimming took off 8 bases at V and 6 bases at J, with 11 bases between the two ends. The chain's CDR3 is CASCVDGQPQHF. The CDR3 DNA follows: TGTGCCAGCTGTGTGGATGGTCAGCCCCAGCATTTT.

This chain's CDR3 is CASSIGDHLGGYNEQFF. The CDR3 bases are TGTGCCAGTAGTATAGGGGACCACCTCGGGGGATACAATGAGCAGTTCTTC. The V and J genes are TRBV19 and TRBJ2-1; possibly TRBD2 for D (6 bases). Trimming cost V 1 base and J 4 bases, with 17 bases left between them. Germline V lookup: CDR1 LNHDA, CDR2 SQIVND (reference sequence). The CDR3 contains 17 residues.

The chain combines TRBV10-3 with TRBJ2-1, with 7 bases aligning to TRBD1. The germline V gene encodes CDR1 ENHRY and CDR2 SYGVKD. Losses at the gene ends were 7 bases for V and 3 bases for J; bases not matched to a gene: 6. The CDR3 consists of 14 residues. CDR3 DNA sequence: TGTGCCATCATCCGGGACAGCTTCTACAATGAGCAGTTCTTC. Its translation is CAIIRDSFYNEQFF.

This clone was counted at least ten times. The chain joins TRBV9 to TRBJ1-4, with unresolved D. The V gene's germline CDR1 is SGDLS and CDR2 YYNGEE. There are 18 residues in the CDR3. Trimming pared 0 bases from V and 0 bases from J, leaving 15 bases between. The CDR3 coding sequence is TGTGCCAGCAGCGTAGTAAGGGCCACCAATGCAACTAATGAAAAACTGTTTTTT. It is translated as CASSVVRATNATNEKLFF.